Listed below are T cell receptor beta chains from one sample, sequenced in a study of blood T cell repertoires in COVID-19. Assay: immunoSEQ multiplex PCR; the TCRdb copy retains only in-frame clones and omits some. Of about 480,000 clones in the sample, more than 75% were seen once. Sequencing was carried out using PBMCs or T cells enriched from blood (not recorded which). Receptor source: a woman between 40 and 50 years old who had recovered from COVID-19. Each CDR3 is given with its conserved first and last residue. Fields, in order: clone size, D gene, J gene, V gene, CDR3 DNA, CDR3 protein. D genes are given only for firm matches. Clone size, where shown, is once, few, many, or a class for clones that have expanded.

NA | TRBD1 | TRBJ2-1 | TRBV2 | TGTGCCAGCAGTGAAGACAGGGGTTCCTACAATGAGCAGTTCTTC | CASSEDRGSYNEQFF
NA | TRBD1 | TRBJ1-5 | TRBV6-5 | TGTGCCAGCAGGGTCGGACAGGGGGCCAATCAGCCCCAGCATTTT | CASRVGQGANQPQHF
NA | TRBD2 | TRBJ2-1 | TRBV6-2/TRBV6-3 | TGTGCCAGCAGTTACGCTAGCGGGAGGGTCAGCTGGGAGCAGTTCTTC | CASSYASGRVSWEQFF
NA | TRBD2 | TRBJ2-5 | TRBV7-9 | TGTGCCAGCAGCTTAAATAGCGGGAGGGCCCAAGAGACCCAGTACTTC | CASSLNSGRAQETQYF
NA | TRBD1 | TRBJ2-3 | TRBV27 | TGTGCCAGCAGTGCCGGGACAGGACGAGGTACGCAGTATTTT | CASSAGTGRGTQYF
few | NA | TRBJ2-7 | TRBV10-3 | TGTGCCGCCGAAGCAGTTGGCGGAGGAATCTACGAGCAGTACTTC | CAAEAVGGGIYEQYF
NA | NA | TRBJ1-3 | TRBV10-3 | TGTGCCATCTCTCAGGGAGGGACCGCTGGAAACACCATATATTTT | CAISQGGTAGNTIYF
NA | TRBD2 | TRBJ2-7 | TRBV5-1 | TGCGCCAGCAGGAGAGTAATACTAGCGGGATCCTCAACCGGGTCCTACGAGCAGTACTTC | CASRRVILAGSSTGSYEQYF
NA | TRBD1 | TRBJ1-6 | TRBV6-5 | TGTGCCAGCAGGCCCGGGACAGATAATTCACCCCTCCACTTT | CASRPGTDNSPLHF
NA | NA | TRBJ2-7 | TRBV2 | TGTGCCAGCAGTGAGATGGACAGCTACGAGCAGTACTTC | CASSEMDSYEQYF
NA | NA | TRBJ2-5 | TRBV12-2 | NA | CASRLVGSGSQETQYF
NA | NA | TRBJ2-2 | TRBV10-1 | TGCGCCAGCAGTATAGACACCGGGGAGCTGTTTTTT | CASSIDTGELFF
NA | NA | TRBJ2-7 | TRBV5-6 | TGTGCCAGCAGCCGCGGATCCTACGAGAACTACGAGCAGTACTTC | CASSRGSYENYEQYF
NA | TRBD1 | TRBJ1-3 | TRBV6-1 | TGTGCCAGCAGTCAAGGGACAGGGACAGGAGGAAACACCATATATTTT | CASSQGTGTGGNTIYF
NA | TRBD1 | TRBJ2-7 | TRBV6-5 | TGTGCCAGCAGTTACGACGCGACAGGGGCAGGGTCCGAGCAGTACTTC | CASSYDATGAGSEQYF
once | NA | TRBJ2-1 | TRBV14 | TGTGCCAGCAGCCCATTAGGACTGGGGTCCTACAATGAGCAGTTCTTC | CASSPLGLGSYNEQFF
NA | TRBD2 | TRBJ2-1 | TRBV5-1 | TGCGCCAGCAACCCCTCCCTAGCGGGAAGAATCGACAATGAGCAGTTCTTC | CASNPSLAGRIDNEQFF
NA | TRBD2 | TRBJ2-3 | TRBV5-1 | TGCGCCAGCAGCTTGGAGGCGGGAGACACAGATACGCAGTATTTT | CASSLEAGDTDTQYF
NA | TRBD2 | TRBJ2-1 | TRBV6-6 | TGTGCCAGCAGCCAGGGACTAGTGTCGTACAATGAGCAGTTCTTC | CASSQGLVSYNEQFF
NA | NA | TRBJ1-1 | TRBV5-1 | TGCGCCAGCTCGCCCGTGAGCGGGGTGGACACTGAAGCTTTCTTT | CASSPVSGVDTEAFF
NA | TRBD2 | TRBJ2-1 | TRBV19 | TGTGCCAGTAGTCGGGGACTAGCGGGAGGGATACACAATGAGCAGTTCTTC | CASSRGLAGGIHNEQFF
NA | NA | TRBJ2-1 | TRBV7-2 | TGTGCCAGCAGCTTACTGGGGGGTGTCTCCTACAATGAGCAGTTCTTC | CASSLLGGVSYNEQFF
NA | NA | TRBJ1-2 | TRBV11-3 | TGTGCCAGCAGCTTTGGGGGGAGCGGCTATGGCTACACCTTC | CASSFGGSGYGYTF
NA | NA | TRBJ2-6 | TRBV2 | TGTGCCAGCGAGAGCGCTGGGGCCAACGTCCTGACTTTC | CASESAGANVLTF
NA | NA | TRBJ1-3 | TRBV12-3/TRBV12-4 | TGTGCCAGCAGTTTTGCAGGGGGAAACACCATATATTTT | CASSFAGGNTIYF
NA | TRBD1 | TRBJ1-4 | TRBV7-8 | TGTGCCAGTCGAAAGAACACAGGGGTTGGGGAAAAACTGTTTTTT | CASRKNTGVGEKLFF
once | TRBD2 | TRBJ2-2 | TRBV15 | TGTGCCACCAGCAGAGGGGGGACTAGCCGTAACACCGGGGAGCTGTTTTTT | CATSRGGTSRNTGELFF
few | NA | TRBJ1-5 | TRBV6-5 | TGTGCCAGTTTAACAGGGAATAGCAATCAGCCCCAGCATTTT | CASLTGNSNQPQHF
NA | TRBD2 | TRBJ2-3 | TRBV6-5 | TGTGCCAGCAGTCCCCCGGGGGGTCCCACAGATACGCAGTATTTT | CASSPPGGPTDTQYF
NA | NA | TRBJ1-1 | TRBV10-3 | TGTGCCACAAGGGCGGCCGGGGGTCCCCCTGAAGCTTTCTTT | CATRAAGGPPEAFF
NA | TRBD1 | TRBJ1-6 | TRBV11-2 | TGTGCCAGCAGCTACTGGACAGGGGGAAGGAATTCACCCCTCCACTTT | CASSYWTGGRNSPLHF
NA | TRBD1 | TRBJ1-4 | TRBV7-2 | TGTGCCAGCAGCTTACGTGCAGGGGGGAATGAAAAACTGTTTTTT | CASSLRAGGNEKLFF
NA | NA | TRBJ2-2 | TRBV7-9 | TGTGCCAGCAGCTTATGGAATCGGGAGAACACCGGGGAGCTGTTTTTT | CASSLWNRENTGELFF
NA | NA | TRBJ1-5 | TRBV4-1 | TGCGCCAGCAGCCAAGAGGGCAGGGTTAGCAATCAGCCCCAGCATTTT | CASSQEGRVSNQPQHF
NA | TRBD1 | TRBJ1-1 | TRBV6-5 | TGTGCCAGCAGTTCACTCCGGGACAGGGGAAGCACTGAAGCTTTCTTT | CASSSLRDRGSTEAFF
NA | TRBD2 | TRBJ2-7 | TRBV7-2 | TGTGCCAGCAGCTTACTCGCGAGCGGGAGCTACGAGCAGTACTTC | CASSLLASGSYEQYF
NA | NA | TRBJ2-5 | TRBV5-4 | TGTGCCAGCACCACGGAGGCAGTTGTGGAGACCCAGTACTTC | CASTTEAVVETQYF
NA | TRBD1 | TRBJ2-7 | TRBV7-2 | TGTGCCAGCAGCTTCCAACAGGGGCCCCGGGGCGAGCAGTACTTC | CASSFQQGPRGEQYF
NA | NA | TRBJ2-2 | TRBV27 | TGTGCCAGCAGACGCGGGGGCAGGAGGGCCGGGGAGCTGTTTTTT | CASRRGGRRAGELFF
NA | TRBD1 | TRBJ1-2 | TRBV3-1/TRBV3-2 | TGTGCCAGCAGCCGGACAGGGGGGGGAGCTAACTATGGCTACACCTTC | CASSRTGGGANYGYTF
NA | TRBD1 | TRBJ1-1 | TRBV29-1 | TGCAGCGTTGACCCCCGGGACAGGGGGAACACTGAAGCTTTCTTT | CSVDPRDRGNTEAFF
few | NA | TRBJ2-1 | TRBV7-9 | TGTGCCAGCAGCCGCCACCGTGGTAGCCCTCTCGCAGCTTCCAATGAGCAGTTCTTC | CASSRHRGSPLAASNEQFF
NA | TRBD2 | TRBJ2-2 | TRBV5-1 | TGCGCCAGCAGCTTCGGGGGGGTGAACACCGGGGAGCTGTTTTTT | CASSFGGVNTGELFF
NA | TRBD1 | TRBJ2-1 | TRBV27 | TGTGCCAGCAGTCCGTCCCAGGGGGCGCTCTACAATGAGCAGTTCTTC | CASSPSQGALYNEQFF
NA | NA | TRBJ2-6 | TRBV10-3 | TGTGCCATCAGCCGGGAGTCTGGGGCCAACGTCCTGACTTTC | CAISRESGANVLTF
NA | NA | TRBJ2-3 | TRBV20-1 | TGCAGTGCTAGTGCAGCCAAGGAGAGCACAGATACGCAGTATTTT | CSASAAKESTDTQYF
NA | NA | TRBJ2-1 | TRBV3-1/TRBV3-2 | TGTGCCGGCCCCATCCCTAATGAGCAGTTCTTC | CAGPIPNEQFF
NA | NA | TRBJ2-7 | TRBV11-2 | TGTGCCAGCAGCTTAATGGACAGCTATACCTACGAGCAGTACTTC | CASSLMDSYTYEQYF
NA | TRBD1 | TRBJ1-2 | TRBV11-3 | TGTGCCAGCGGACACAGGGGGTACTATGGCTACACCTTC | CASGHRGYYGYTF
NA | TRBD1 | TRBJ2-1 | TRBV7-6 | TGTGCCAGCAGCTTAGTCGCAGGGGGCGCATTCAATGAGCAGTTCTTC | CASSLVAGGAFNEQFF
NA | NA | TRBJ1-1 | TRBV30 | TGTGCGATGGGGGGTATGAACACTGAAGCTTTCTTT | CAMGGMNTEAFF
NA | TRBD2 | TRBJ2-4 | TRBV19 | TGTGCCAGTAGTATTTGGCGGGAGGAGGTCATTCAGTACTTC | CASSIWREEVIQYF
NA | TRBD1 | TRBJ1-4 | TRBV4-1 | TGCGCCAGCAGCCCTGGGGACAGGGACGAAAAACTGTTTTTT | CASSPGDRDEKLFF